A single sample is the source of the 31 T cell receptor beta chains below, sequenced in a study of T cell repertoires in cytomegalovirus infection. In TCRdb, the reads were re-called with MiXCR into one record per CDR3 protein. The sample records some 100,000 distinct CDR3 sequences, about a quarter being singletons. Sequencing was carried out using CD8+ T cells from PBMCs. Source of these receptors: a human donor in good health (CMV status not recorded). Some clones in this sample may be carry-over from other donors' samples.

In this sample, this clonotype turned up once. The rearrangement joins TRBV11-1 to TRBJ1-1; D is perhaps TRBD1 (6 bases). CDR3 length: 15 residues. The V end lost 5 bases, the J end lost 4 bases, and 17 bases lay between the germline ends. Germline CDR1 is SGHAT and CDR2 is FQDESV (reference sequence). Here the CDR3 reads CASSPPTGSGTEAFF. CDR3 nucleotide sequence: TGTGCCAGCAGCCCCCCCACAGGGAGTGGCACTGAAGCTTTCTTT.

J is TRBJ2-1 and V is TRBV18; 9 nucleotides align to TRBD2. V dropped 5 bases and J dropped 2; count of bases not matched to a gene: 7. This CDR3 spans 16 amino acids. Germline V gene data show CDR1 as KGHSH and CDR2 as LQKENI. The CDR3 spells CASSSSAGGTYNEQFF. In DNA, the CDR3 is TGTGCCAGCTCATCCTCTGCGGGAGGGACCTACAATGAGCAGTTCTTC.

This clonotype was observed a handful of times. The gene calls are TRBV4-2 and TRBJ1-6, with 7 nucleotides matching TRBD1. The CDR3 extends over 14 amino acids. V lost 2 bases and J lost 11; bases outside the gene matches: 6. Germline V CDR1 and CDR2: LGHNA, YNFKEQ. The CDR3 DNA is TGTGCCAGCAGCCAAAAACAGGGGAGAACACCCCTCCACTTT. This encodes CASSQKQGRTPLHF.

This clonotype was counted between two and nine times. This chain links TRBV7-3 with TRBJ2-3; perhaps TRBD2 as D (5 bases). Germline V lookup: CDR1 SGHTA, CDR2 FQGTGA. Trimming took 4 bases from V and 4 from J, leaving 15 bases between them. The CDR3 runs to 15 residues. CDR3 sequence reads: CASSYTGSRPDTQYF. CDR3 nucleotides: TGTGCCAGCAGCTACACTGGGAGTAGGCCAGATACGCAGTATTTT. Looking up the rest from reference TRBV7-3 and TRBJ2-3 gives the full variable domain: GAGVSQTPSNKVTEKGKYVELRCDPISGHTALYWYRQSLGQGPEFLIYFQGTGAADDSGLPNDRFFAVRPEGSVSTLKIQRTERGDSAVYLCASSYTGSRPDTQYFGPGTRLTVL.

This clonotype has only one observation. The rearrangement uses TRBV6-2 or TRBV6-3 and TRBJ2-5; D uncertain. The germline V gene encodes CDR1 MNHEY and CDR2 SVGEGT. The CDR3 length is 12 residues. Trimming removed 0 bases at V and 7 bases at J, with 6 bases between. The CDR3, as DNA: TGTGCCAGCAGTTACTCAGAACCGACCCAGTACTTC. As protein: CASSYSEPTQYF.

In this sample, this clonotype turned up a few times. This chain links TRBV14 with TRBJ1-6; the match to TRBD1 covers 7 bases. The junction had 5 bases not matched to a gene; V was cut back by 3 bases and J by 6 bases. The germline CDR1 and CDR2 sequences are SGHDN and FVKESK. CDR3 length: 15 residues. The CDR3 DNA reads TGTGCCAGCAGCCAGAGGACAGGTCCTAATTCACCCCTCCACTTT. It codes for CASSQRTGPNSPLHF.

The chain has TRBV20-1 and TRBJ1-1; D perhaps matches TRBD1 (5 bases). The CDR3 spans 14 residues. Germline V gene data show CDR1 as DFQATT and CDR2 as SNEGSKA (reference sequence). The V end was cut by 6 bases, the J end by 2 bases, with 16 bases between. This chain's CDR3 is CSASPGRGNTEAFF. For the CDR3, the DNA is TGCAGTGCATCACCGGGACGGGGCAACACTGAAGCTTTCTTT.

This clonotype was observed at least ten times. The chain joins TRBV11-2 to TRBJ2-7, with 7 bases matching TRBD1. CDR1 SGHAT and CDR2 FQNNGV come from the germline V gene. CDR3 length: 14 residues. Trimming cost V 4 bases and J 3 bases; bases outside gene matches: 6. The CDR3 loop is CASSSSQGFYEQYF. For the CDR3, the DNA is TGTGCCAGCAGCTCTTCACAGGGGTTCTACGAGCAGTACTTC. Combining the CDR3 with reference TRBV11-2 and TRBJ2-7 gives the whole variable domain EAGVAQSPRYKIIEKRQSVAFWCNPISGHATLYWYQQILGQGPKLLIQFQNNGVVDDSQLPKDRFSAERLKGVDSTLKIQPAKLEDSAVYLCASSSSQGFYEQYFGPGTRLTVT.

This clonotype was counted many times. CDR3 amino acids: CASSSDRGGASDTEAFF. As DNA, the CDR3 is TGTGCCAGCAGCTCCGACAGGGGGGGGGCGTCGGACACTGAAGCTTTCTTT. The V and J genes are TRBV5-4 and TRBJ1-1, with 9 bases fitting TRBD1. This CDR3 contains 17 residues. Germline V CDR1 and CDR2: SGHNT, YYREEE (reference sequence). The ends lost 3 bases at V and 3 bases at J; junction bases unmatched: 12.

CDR3 in amino acids: CASSSNHSDNEQFF. Written as DNA, the CDR3 is TGTGCCAGCAGCTCCAACCATTCCGACAATGAGCAGTTCTTC. This chain uses TRBV7-9 with TRBJ2-1; D call uncertain. Looked up from germline, CDR1 is SEHNR and CDR2 is FQNEAQ (reference sequence). The ends were cut back, 4 bases at V and 5 bases at J, with 12 bases in the middle. The CDR3 is made up of 14 amino acids.

V and J are TRBV27 and TRBJ2-7; 7 bases fit TRBD2. CDR3 length: 10 residues. J lost 12 bases, V lost 6 bases, and 5 bases had no gene match. Per the germline V gene, CDR1 is MNHEY and CDR2 is SMNVEV (reference sequence). The DNA of the CDR3 is TGTGCCAGCAGGGGGGGGGTCTGGTACTTC. This encodes CASRGGVWYF.

This clonotype was observed a few times. The V call is TRBV2, the J call TRBJ2-5, with 8 bases aligning to TRBD2. Germline CDR1 reads SNHLY; CDR2 reads FYNNEI. The length of the CDR3 is 16 residues. V was pared by 7 bases and J by 1 base, with 11 bases of the junction left unmatched. CDR3 sequence (DNA): TGTGCCAGCAAGACCCTAGGCGGGAGGCTCCAAGAGACCCAGTACTTC. Its translation: CASKTLGGRLQETQYF.

This clonotype was detected ten times or more. Written as DNA, the CDR3 is TGTGCCAGCAGCTGGATCCGGGGCAGCACAGATACGCAGTATTTT. It translates to CASSWIRGSTDTQYF. The genes are TRBV7-9 and TRBJ2-3; D tentatively fits TRBD1 or TRBD2 (5 bases each). The CDR3 consists of 15 residues. Trimming left V 4 bases short and J 0 bases short, with 11 bases between. Germline values: CDR1 SEHNR, CDR2 FQNEAQ (reference sequence).

This clonotype was seen once. The CDR3 DNA follows: TGTGCCAGCAGTCACGTGACAGGTAGCCAAGAGACCCAGTACTTC. The encoded protein is CASSHVTGSQETQYF. This rearrangement joins TRBV28 to TRBJ2-5, with D tentatively TRBD1 (6 bases). The CDR3 runs to 15 residues. Per the germline V gene, CDR1 is MDHEN and CDR2 is SYDVKM. V lost 5 bases and J 1 base, leaving 14 bases between the germline ends.

The chain recombines TRBV6-2 or TRBV6-3 with TRBJ2-1, with D unresolved. The CDR3 is 11 amino acids. CDR1 and CDR2 from the germline V gene are MNHEY and SVGEGT. V was trimmed by 7 bases and J by 6 bases, leaving 7 bases between them. Written as DNA, the CDR3 is TGTGCCAGCATAGGATCCAATGAGCAGTTCTTC. This codes for CASIGSNEQFF.

This clonotype has ten or more counts. The gene calls are TRBV7-9 and TRBJ2-1; TRBD2 matches 11 bases. CDR1 SEHNR and CDR2 FQNEAQ come from the germline V gene (reference sequence). The CDR3 contains 16 residues. J was trimmed by 3 bases and V by 6 bases; bases with no gene match: 7. The CDR3 nucleotides read TGTGCCAGCAGTGGGGGACTAGCGGACGGCTACAATGAGCAGTTCTTC. Its protein product is CASSGGLADGYNEQFF.

This chain connects TRBV6-8 to TRBJ2-7, with D possibly matching TRBD2 (6 bases). The CDR3 has 15 residues. Germline CDR1 is MNHGY and CDR2 is SAAAGT. With 2 bases removed from V and 2 bases from J, the gap between germline ends came to 13 bases. CDR3 in DNA: TGTGCCAGCAGTTACCTCTGGGGGGAAGCCTACGAGCAGTACTTC. It specifies CASSYLWGEAYEQYF.

The chain links TRBV20-1 to TRBJ1-5, with TRBD1 as a possible D gene (5 bases). V lost 5 bases and J lost 7, with 21 bases in between. Germline V lookup: CDR1 DFQATT, CDR2 SNEGSKA (reference sequence). The CDR3 extends over 15 amino acids. In nucleotides, the CDR3 is TGCAGTGCTGGGTCAGATCAGGGTATTGGGCAGCCCCAGCATTTT. This gives the protein CSAGSDQGIGQPQHF.

This clonotype came up many times. This chain joins TRBV7-2 and TRBJ2-1; 7 bases match TRBD2. The length of the CDR3 is 17 residues. Trimming cost V 0 bases and J 4 bases; bases outside gene matches: 9. The germline V gene has CDR1 SGHTA and CDR2 FQGNSA. The CDR3 DNA follows: TGTGCCAGCAGCTTAGCCTTGGCGCTAGCGGATTACAATGAGCAGTTCTTC. Amino acid sequence: CASSLALALADYNEQFF.

This rearrangement joins TRBV7-6 to TRBJ2-3; TRBD2 matches 7 bases. V shed 10 bases and J 5 bases; nucleotides not matched to a gene: 3. Germline CDR1 is SGHVS and CDR2 is FNYEAQ. This CDR3 has 11 residues. CDR3 residues: CAIGGLDTQYF. For the CDR3, the DNA is TGTGCCATCGGGGGGTTAGATACGCAGTATTTT. Drawing the rest from reference TRBV7-6 and TRBJ2-3, the complete variable domain is GAGVSQSPRYKVTKRGQDVALRCDPISGHVSLYWYRQALGQGPEFLTYFNYEAQQDKSGLPNDRFSAERPEGSISTLTIQRTEQRDSAMYRCAIGGLDTQYFGPGTRLTVL.

This clonotype came up a few times. The rearrangement joins TRBV7-9 to TRBJ2-7; 12 bases line up with TRBD2. J was trimmed by 0 bases and V by 5 bases; bases with no gene match: 5. Germline V gene lookup returns CDR1 SEHNR and CDR2 FQNEAQ (reference sequence). The CDR3 length is 16 residues. The CDR3 is CASSPSGGATSYEQYF. The CDR3 DNA reads as TGTGCCAGCAGCCCTAGCGGGGGGGCAACCTCCTACGAGCAGTACTTC.

This clonotype showed up many times. The V and J genes are TRBV7-9 and TRBJ2-7; 9 nucleotides agree with TRBD2. Per the germline V gene, CDR1 is SEHNR and CDR2 is FQNEAQ (reference sequence). V shed 6 bases and J 1 base; nucleotides not matched to a gene: 13. The CDR3 is made up of 17 amino acids. The CDR3 DNA reads as TGTGCCAGCAGGGGGACTAGCTCTGGAGGCAAATCCTACGAGCAGTACTTC. It yields the protein CASRGTSSGGKSYEQYF.

The chain's CDR3 is CASSQRDRDYGYTF. The CDR3 DNA reads TGTGCCAGCAGCCAAAGGGACAGAGACTATGGCTACACCTTC. The chain joins TRBV7-9 to TRBJ1-2; 7 bases agree with TRBD1. The CDR3 loop spans 14 amino acids. After removal of 5 bases from V and 3 bases from J, the junction contained 6 bases not matched to a gene. Germline lookup yields CDR1 SEHNR and CDR2 FQNEAQ (reference sequence). The full variable domain, its missing parts supplied by reference TRBV7-9 and TRBJ1-2, is DTGVSQNPRHKITKRGQNVTFRCDPISEHNRLYWYRQTLGQGPEFLTYFQNEAQLEKSRLLSDRFSAERPKGSFSTLEIQRTEQGDSAMYLCASSQRDRDYGYTFGSGTRLTVV.

The chain combines TRBV12-3 or TRBV12-4 with TRBJ2-2; D is perhaps TRBD2 (6 bases). V was cut by 5 bases and J by 3 bases, with 19 bases left in between. The CDR3 has 17 residues. CDR3 coding DNA: TGTGCCAGCAGTCCTCACGACCCTAGCGTGTACACCGGGGAGCTGTTTTTT. It codes for CASSPHDPSVYTGELFF.

The V call is TRBV11-2, the J call TRBJ2-7; 9 positions agree with TRBD1. J gave up 4 bases and V 5 bases, and 9 bases lay outside the gene matches. Germline loops: CDR1 SGHAT, CDR2 FQNNGV. There are 15 residues in the CDR3. In DNA, the CDR3 is TGTGCCAGCAGCGTCCCGGACAGGGGCCCTTACGAGCAGTACTTC. Residues: CASSVPDRGPYEQYF.

This clonotype has more than one count but fewer than ten. The V call is TRBV7-9, the J call TRBJ1-2; 8 positions match TRBD1. This CDR3 spans 15 amino acids. The ends lost 3 bases at V and 3 bases at J; junction bases unmatched: 6. CDR1 is SEHNR and CDR2 is FQNEAQ in the germline V gene (reference sequence). In nucleotides, the CDR3 is TGTGCCAGCAGCTTCCGGGACAGGATCGACTATGGCTACACCTTC. It encodes CASSFRDRIDYGYTF.

Ten or more counts support this clonotype. The chain links TRBV4-3 to TRBJ2-4; TRBD2 agrees at 8 bases. CDR1 is LGHNA, CDR2 YSLEER, per germline. The CDR3 consists of 19 residues. V shed 0 bases, J shed 5 bases, and the junction held 15 bases outside the gene matches. CDR3 residues: CASSQDRGARLAGENIQYF. For the CDR3, the DNA is TGCGCCAGCAGCCAAGATCGAGGGGCTCGGCTAGCGGGTGAAAACATTCAGTACTTC.

This clonotype was recorded many times. The chain joins TRBV7-9 to TRBJ2-5, with 9 bases aligning to TRBD2. Germline V gene sequence: CDR1 SEHNR, CDR2 FQNEAQ (reference sequence). Trimming removed 3 bases from V and 0 bases from J; junction bases left unmatched: 8. The CDR3 has 17 amino acids. CDR3 residues: CASSFQASGTYQETQYF. The DNA of the CDR3 is TGTGCCAGCAGCTTTCAGGCTAGCGGGACGTACCAAGAGACCCAGTACTTC.

This chain connects TRBV7-9 to TRBJ2-1, with 10 bases that match TRBD1. The V segment lost 7 bases and the J segment 7 bases; nucleotides outside the gene matches: 10. The CDR3 is 15 residues long. The germline V gene encodes CDR1 SEHNR and CDR2 FQNEAQ (reference sequence). The CDR3 DNA follows: TGTGCCAGCATAGGGTTAGGACAGGGGGAAAATGAGCAGTTCTTC. The encoded protein is CASIGLGQGENEQFF.

This chain uses TRBV27 with TRBJ2-1, with D tentatively TRBD1 (6 bases). Germline V gene sequence: CDR1 MNHEY, CDR2 SMNVEV (reference sequence). V dropped 4 bases and J dropped 7 bases, with 14 bases sitting between them. There are 14 residues in the CDR3. As DNA, the CDR3 is TGTGCCAGCAGTTCGCCGGGACACGGAAATGAGCAGTTCTTC. Translation: CASSSPGHGNEQFF.

The V call is TRBV6-5, the J call TRBJ2-7; the D gene is possibly TRBD1 (6 bases). The CDR3 extends over 14 amino acids. The germline V gene encodes CDR1 MNHEY and CDR2 SVGAGI. Between the trimmed V and J ends, which lost 2 bases and 3 bases, there was a span of 11 bases. The CDR3 sequence: CASSYGGGLYEQYF. The CDR3, as DNA: TGTGCCAGCAGTTACGGTGGGGGCCTCTACGAGCAGTACTTC.